This TCR beta chain was profiled in a study of T-cell reconstitution after alpha-beta-depleted transplantation in children. It was with unique molecular identifiers that the TCRbeta library was prepared. TCRdb fed the PCR reads into MiXCR, producing one record per CDR3 protein. This table holds around 480,000 distinct CDR3 sequences, approximately 30% found once. The clonotype originates from a human donor who donated a stem cell graft to a child with aplastic anemia. The sequencing used PBMCs from the stem cell graft donor, collected from the stem cell graft.

The CDR3 sequence: CASGLRRAPVADTQYF. In DNA form, the CDR3 reads TGTGCCAGCGGCTTAAGGAGGGCGCCGGTCGCAGATACGCAGTATTTT. The rearrangement uses TRBV28 and TRBJ2-3; weak D call: TRBD2 (6 bases). V dropped 8 bases and J dropped 4 bases, with 22 bases sitting between them. Germline assignment: CDR1 MDHEN and CDR2 SYDVKM. This CDR3 comprises 16 residues.